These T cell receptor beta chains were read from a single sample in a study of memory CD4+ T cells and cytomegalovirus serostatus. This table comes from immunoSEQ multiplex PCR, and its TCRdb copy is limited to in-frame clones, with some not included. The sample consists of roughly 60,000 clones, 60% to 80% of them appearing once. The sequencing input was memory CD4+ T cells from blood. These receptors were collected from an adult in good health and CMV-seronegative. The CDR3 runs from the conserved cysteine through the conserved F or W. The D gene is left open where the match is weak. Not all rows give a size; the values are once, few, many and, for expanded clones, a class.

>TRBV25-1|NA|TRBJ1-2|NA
CASSVEIPRGYTF
TGTGCCAGCAGTGTAGAGATCCCGCGGGGCTACACCTTC
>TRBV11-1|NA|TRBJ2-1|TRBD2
CASTPLGLAGFNRNEQFF
TGTGCCAGCACACCACTTGGGTTAGCGGGATTCAACCGGAATGAGCAGTTCTTC
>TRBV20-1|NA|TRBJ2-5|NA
CSARNRETQYF
TGCAGTGCCAGAAATAGGGAGACCCAGTACTTC
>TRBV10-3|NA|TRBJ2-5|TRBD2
CAITNSGGAETQYF
TGTGCCATCACTAATAGCGGGGGGGCCGAGACCCAGTACTTC
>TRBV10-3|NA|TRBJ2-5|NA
CAISRDPRETQYF
TGTGCCATCAGCCGGGACCCGAGGGAGACCCAGTACTTC
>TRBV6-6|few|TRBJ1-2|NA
CASSYPGQGYTF
TGTGCCAGCAGTTATCCGGGACAAGGCTACACCTTC
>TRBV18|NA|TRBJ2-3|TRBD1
CASSGTGFADTQYF
TGTGCCAGCTCCGGGACAGGGTTTGCAGATACGCAGTATTTT
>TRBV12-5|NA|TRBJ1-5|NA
CASGLVESWPQHF
TGTGCTAGTGGTTTGGTGGAGAGTTGGCCCCAGCATTTT
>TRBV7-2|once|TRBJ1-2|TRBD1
CASSLGQGGGYTF
TGTGCCAGCAGCTTAGGACAGGGTGGGGGCTACACCTTC
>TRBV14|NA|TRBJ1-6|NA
CASSLTGVYNSPLHF
TGTGCCAGCAGCCTAACAGGAGTCTATAATTCACCCCTCCACTTT